These T cell receptor beta chains were read from a single sample in a study of T-cell memory formation after mild COVID-19. TCRdb re-analysed the 5' RACE reads in MiXCR, keeping a single row per CDR3 protein. The data hold approximately 340,000 distinct CDR3 sequences, with around 13% observed a single time. Sequencing was carried out using PBMCs or a T cell subset sorted from them (not recorded which). The receptors come from a man aged 18 to 30 who had mild COVID-19 (a few samples of this study predate the infection). Cell type and time point are not known. CDR3s include the opening cysteine and the closing phenylalanine or tryptophan. The order of the fields is D gene, V gene, J gene, clone size, CDR3 protein, CDR3 DNA. A D gene is named only where the DNA matches it firmly. Clone size is stated in some rows and not others, as once, few, many or a class when expanded.

-	TRBV12-3/TRBV12-4	TRBJ1-2	-	CASRHGALANYGYTF	TGTGCCAGCAGGCATGGAGCCCTAGCTAACTATGGCTACACCTTC
-	TRBV7-3	TRBJ2-5	-	CASSLTDVAETQYF	TGTGCCAGCAGCTTAACCGACGTTGCGGAGACCCAGTACTTC
-	TRBV4-1	TRBJ2-2	few	CASSQYYKGVTGELFF	TGCGCCAGCAGCCAGTATTACAAGGGGGTCACCGGGGAGCTGTTTTTT
-	TRBV7-2	TRBJ2-2	few	CASSLRQDTGELFF	TGTGCCAGCAGCTTGCGCCAGGACACCGGGGAGCTGTTTTTT
TRBD1	TRBV20-1	TRBJ2-5	-	CSASPSHRDRASRETQYF	TGCAGTGCCTCCCCTTCCCACCGGGACAGGGCTTCCCGGGAGACCCAGTACTTC
TRBD1	TRBV6-2/TRBV6-3	TRBJ2-2	-	CASSISGGLNTGELFF	TGTGCCAGCAGTATATCAGGGGGTCTCAACACCGGGGAGCTGTTTTTT
-	TRBV4-1	TRBJ1-1	few	CASSQDLYRMNTEAFF	TGCGCCAGCAGCCAAGATCTGTATAGGATGAACACTGAAGCTTTCTTT
TRBD1	TRBV5-5	TRBJ1-5	few	CASSLDDRERGKNQPQHF	TGTGCCAGCAGCTTGGATGACAGGGAGAGGGGGAAGAATCAGCCCCAGCATTTT
-	TRBV4-1	TRBJ2-3	-	CASSQPGLPKEYF	TGCGCCAGCAGCCAACCAGGACTCCCGAAGGAGTATTTT
-	TRBV20-1	TRBJ2-1	few	CSARVGGKDNEQFF	TGCAGTGCTAGAGTCGGTGGGAAAGACAATGAGCAGTTCTTC
TRBD1	TRBV7-3	TRBJ1-2	few	CASSQGGSYGYTF	TGTGCCAGCAGCCAAGGGGGCAGCTATGGCTACACCTTC
TRBD1	TRBV7-8	TRBJ2-7	medium-sized	CASSLSSGTGNYEQYF	TGTGCCAGCAGCTTGAGCTCCGGGACAGGGAACTACGAGCAGTACTTC
TRBD1	TRBV11-1	TRBJ2-3	few	CASSLTPGQGEDTQYF	TGTGCCAGCAGCTTAACTCCAGGACAGGGGGAAGATACGCAGTATTTT
-	TRBV6-6	TRBJ1-4	few	CASRTRATNEKLFF	TGTGCCAGCAGAACGAGGGCAACTAATGAAAAACTGTTTTTT
TRBD2	TRBV12-3/TRBV12-4	TRBJ2-1	-	CASSGGTSGGVNEQFF	TGTGCCAGCAGTGGTGGGACTAGCGGGGGGGTTAATGAGCAGTTCTTC
TRBD2	TRBV20-1	TRBJ2-3	-	CSDRERTSEGDTQYF	TGCAGTGATAGAGAAAGGACTAGCGAGGGAGATACGCAGTATTTT
TRBD1	TRBV11-2	TRBJ2-1	-	CASSPMGQGAYNEQFF	TGTGCCAGCAGCCCGATGGGACAGGGGGCCTACAATGAGCAGTTCTTC
-	TRBV6-2/TRBV6-3	TRBJ1-5	few	CASSKHAPSNQPQHF	TGTGCCAGCAGCAAACACGCACCCTCTAATCAGCCCCAGCATTTT
TRBD2	TRBV7-7	TRBJ2-1	many	CASSLSFAGGMSYNEQFF	TGTGCTAGCAGCTTGAGTTTTGCGGGGGGTATGTCCTACAATGAGCAGTTCTTC
TRBD1	TRBV6-5	TRBJ2-2	few	CASRRQGVDGELFF	TGTGCCAGCAGGCGACAGGGGGTTGACGGGGAGCTGTTTTTT
-	TRBV5-1	TRBJ2-7	-	CASSLASEQYF	TGCGCCAGCAGCTTGGCGTCCGAGCAGTACTTC
-	TRBV2	TRBJ1-3	-	CASRETRNTIYF	TGTGCCAGCAGGGAAACTCGAAACACCATATATTTT
-	TRBV7-8	TRBJ1-2	few	CASSIVTQGGYGYTF	TGTGCCAGCAGCATAGTAACGCAGGGCGGCTATGGCTACACCTTC
-	TRBV12-3/TRBV12-4	TRBJ1-1	-	CASSWYPGTEAFF	TGTGCCAGCAGTTGGTATCCGGGGACTGAAGCTTTCTTT
-	TRBV4-2	TRBJ2-7	few	CASSQARGLSTYEQYF	TGTGCCAGCAGCCAGGCCAGGGGTCTAAGTACCTACGAGCAGTACTTC
TRBD2	TRBV4-3	TRBJ2-5	few	CASSPSSGGAWETQYF	TGCGCCAGCAGCCCCTCTAGCGGGGGGGCCTGGGAGACCCAGTACTTC
TRBD2	TRBV2	TRBJ2-3	-	CASRRLAGPYTDTQYF	TGTGCCAGCAGGCGACTAGCGGGGCCCTACACAGATACGCAGTATTTT
-	TRBV7-9	TRBJ1-5	-	CASSLGRINQPQHF	TGTGCCAGCAGCCTAGGACGGATCAATCAGCCCCAGCATTTT
TRBD1	TRBV6-2/TRBV6-3	TRBJ1-5	few	CASSRTGWGHQPQHF	TGTGCCAGCAGCAGGACAGGGTGGGGGCATCAGCCCCAGCATTTT
TRBD2	TRBV29-1	TRBJ2-5	few	CSVGIAGGRETQYF	TGCAGCGTTGGTATAGCGGGGGGGCGAGAGACCCAGTACTTC
-	TRBV10-1	TRBJ2-2	-	CASSELVGDTGELFF	TGCGCCAGCAGTGAGTTGGTAGGCGACACCGGGGAGCTGTTTTTT
-	TRBV12-3/TRBV12-4	TRBJ2-3	-	CASRRLGNTDTQYF	TGTGCCAGCAGAAGACTCGGCAACACAGATACGCAGTATTTT
TRBD1	TRBV7-9	TRBJ1-1	few	CASSFRMGQSLNTEAFF	TGTGCCAGCAGCTTTCGTATGGGACAGTCCCTAAACACTGAAGCTTTCTTT
TRBD2	TRBV18	TRBJ2-5	-	CASSPPLQAGEHQETQYF	TGTGCCAGCTCACCACCGCTTCAAGCGGGGGAACACCAAGAGACCCAGTACTTC
TRBD1	TRBV5-1	TRBJ1-5	few	CASRHGTGGDQPQHF	TGCGCCAGCAGGCACGGGACAGGGGGAGATCAGCCCCAGCATTTT
TRBD2	TRBV20-1	TRBJ2-7	many	CSGGLGGEQYF	TGCAGTGGTGGACTAGGCGGGGAGCAGTACTTC
-	TRBV6-5	TRBJ2-2	-	CASSYEPGALVPGELFF	TGTGCCAGCAGTTACGAGCCAGGGGCGCTAGTTCCCGGGGAGCTGTTTTTT
-	TRBV2	TRBJ1-6	few	CASRVDRQSSYNSPLHF	TGTGCCAGCAGGGTTGACAGACAGAGCTCCTATAATTCACCCCTCCACTTT
TRBD2	TRBV6-1	TRBJ2-1	-	CASSDGTASGGARNEQFF	TGTGCCAGCAGTGATGGGACAGCTAGCGGGGGGGCGCGGAATGAGCAGTTCTTC
-	TRBV4-2	TRBJ2-4	-	CASSQASGAGNIQYF	TGTGCCAGCAGCCAAGCATCCGGGGCCGGAAACATTCAGTACTTC
-	TRBV11-3	TRBJ2-1	-	CASSLGQLQFF	TGTGCCAGCAGCCTGGGGCAGTTGCAGTTCTTC
TRBD1	TRBV11-2	TRBJ2-3	few	CASSWGTGNTDTQYF	TGTGCCAGCAGCTGGGGGACAGGAAACACAGATACGCAGTATTTT
-	TRBV5-1	TRBJ2-3	-	CASSSFGAARTDTQYF	TGCGCCAGCAGCTCGTTTGGGGCCGCCCGGACAGATACGCAGTATTTT
-	TRBV4-3	TRBJ1-1	-	CASSQGVLMRGTEAFF	TGCGCCAGCAGCCAAGGTGTTCTTATGCGCGGCACTGAAGCTTTCTTT
TRBD1	TRBV5-4	TRBJ2-3	-	CASSYRDRGGDTQYF	TGTGCCAGCAGCTACCGGGACAGGGGTGGAGATACGCAGTATTTT
TRBD1	TRBV6-1	TRBJ1-1	-	CASTRTGGTNTEAFF	TGTGCCAGCACAAGGACAGGGGGCACGAACACTGAAGCTTTCTTT
-	TRBV6-2/TRBV6-3	TRBJ1-1	-	CASSTSTGGDTEAFF	-
TRBD1	TRBV29-1	TRBJ2-7	many	CSVDGTGGAGQYF	TGCAGCGTTGATGGGACAGGGGGCGCCGGGCAGTACTTC
-	TRBV2	TRBJ2-3	-	CATMREAANTDTQYF	TGTGCCACCATGAGAGAGGCAGCTAACACAGATACGCAGTATTTT
-	TRBV7-2	TRBJ1-3	-	CASSLYPRSRGNTIYF	TGTGCCAGCAGCTTATATCCGCGTTCGAGGGGAAACACCATATATTTT
-	TRBV12-3/TRBV12-4	TRBJ1-5	few	CASHRGYSNQPQHF	TGTGCCAGCCATCGTGGCTATAGCAATCAGCCCCAGCATTTT
-	TRBV20-1	TRBJ1-1	few	CSARAGDTEAFF	TGCAGTGCTCGCGCGGGGGACACTGAAGCTTTCTTT
-	TRBV18	TRBJ1-1	few	CASSPRVGAFF	TGTGCCAGCTCACCACGGGTCGGGGCTTTCTTT
-	TRBV12-3/TRBV12-4	TRBJ1-5	-	CASSSETGRQPQHF	TGTGCCAGCAGTTCTGAAACAGGACGGCAGCCCCAGCATTTT
-	TRBV30	TRBJ2-7	few	CAWGTYEQYF	TGTGCCTGGGGCACCTACGAGCAGTACTTC